This T cell receptor beta chain came from a study of T-cell reconstitution after alpha-beta-depleted transplantation in children. CDR3 length: 15 residues. V dropped 1 base and J dropped 1 base, with 12 bases sitting between them. Germline V CDR1 and CDR2: DFQATT, SNEGSKA (reference sequence). Overall study findings and caveats: When one year had passed after transplant, most T-cell counts and diversity came from newly produced T cells. Several patients had high TCRbeta diversity at day 60; it came from surviving recipient T cells and thymic progenitors.

Preparation of the TCRbeta library involved a method that used unique molecular identifiers. In TCRdb, the PCR reads were re-called with MiXCR into one record per CDR3 protein. The table records 700,000 to 950,000 distinct CDR3 sequences, roughly 15% of them present only once. To note about this clonotype: Its antigen is still unknown.

The source of this sequence is a male patient between 5 and 17 years old who had a stem cell transplant for acute lymphoblastic leukemia, so the T cells may come from the graft donor. Here the sequenced sample was PBMCs, mostly from graft donor cells, taken 360 days after TCRalphabeta/CD19-depleted stem cell transplant. The chain uses TRBV20-1 and TRBJ2-3, with TRBD2 as a possible D gene (6 bases). CDR3 amino acids: CSARGGTRRTDTQYF. CDR3 sequence (DNA): TGCAGTGCTAGAGGCGGGACTCGCCGCACAGATACGCAGTATTTT.